This TCR beta chain stems from a study of radiation and T cells in renal cell carcinoma. Broader study findings: Without pretreatment biopsies, baseline tumor clonotype presence was undetermined.

The germline V gene has CDR1 ENHRY and CDR2 SYGVKD. This CDR3 has 18 amino acids. Trimming cost V 4 bases and J 0 bases; bases outside gene matches: 8. Assay: immunoSEQ multiplex PCR; the TCRdb copy retains only in-frame clones and omits some. The repertoire holds over 60,000 clones, with approximately 86% as singletons. Time point described: blood 2 weeks post-SBRT. Treatment noted: 15 Gy SBRT to primary tumor, nephrectomy 4 weeks later. Blood was sampled at baseline, 2 weeks and 4 weeks after SBRT. Comment on this clone: No antigen is known for it.

The input for sequencing was blood, taken from a patient whose treatment included radiotherapy and nephrectomy. The TCR sequence derives from a woman aged 45 to 65 with renal cell carcinoma. The chain has TRBV10-3 and TRBJ2-5, with 13 bases that match TRBD2. CDR3 loop: CAISAMTGTSGDQETQYF. CDR3 bases: TGTGCCATCAGTGCTATGACCGGGACTAGCGGGGACCAAGAGACCCAGTACTTC.